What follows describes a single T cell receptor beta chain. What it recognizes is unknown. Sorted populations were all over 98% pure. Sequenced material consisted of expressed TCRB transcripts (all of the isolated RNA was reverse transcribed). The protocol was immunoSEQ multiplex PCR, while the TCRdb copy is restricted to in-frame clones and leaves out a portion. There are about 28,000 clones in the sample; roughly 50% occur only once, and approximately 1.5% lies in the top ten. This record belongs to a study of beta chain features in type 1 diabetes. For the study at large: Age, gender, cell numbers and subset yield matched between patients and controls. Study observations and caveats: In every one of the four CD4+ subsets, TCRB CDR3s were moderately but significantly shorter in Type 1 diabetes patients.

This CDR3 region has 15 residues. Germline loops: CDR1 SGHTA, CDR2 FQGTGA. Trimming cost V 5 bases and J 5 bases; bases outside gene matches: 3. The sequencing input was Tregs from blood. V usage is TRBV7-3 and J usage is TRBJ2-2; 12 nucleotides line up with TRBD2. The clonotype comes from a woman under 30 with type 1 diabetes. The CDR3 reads CASSTGTSGTGELFF. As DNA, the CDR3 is TGTGCCAGCAGCACGGGGACTAGCGGGACCGGGGAGCTGTTTTTT. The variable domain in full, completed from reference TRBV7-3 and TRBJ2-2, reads GAGVSQTPSNKVTEKGKYVELRCDPISGHTALYWYRQSLGQGPEFLIYFQGTGAADDSGLPNDRFFAVRPEGSVSTLKIQRTERGDSAVYLCASSTGTSGTGELFFGEGSRLTVL.